Reported below is one TCR beta chain. The antigen it binds to is not known. Per-base quality was not reported, and no clone a single base away is much larger than it. The CDR3 measures 14 amino acids from cysteine to phenylalanine. The entry retains the CDR3 DNA only, 42 bases that are in frame from base 1. V was cut back by 4 bases and J by 7 bases, leaving a gap of 11 bases between them. The germline V gene yields SGHNT for CDR1 and YENEEA for CDR2. The library was built by means of the immunoSEQ multiplex PCR assay. On the authors' methods: During preprocessing, nonproductive sequences were discarded, as were any CDR3s that did not begin with C, did not end with F or W, or were shorter than 7 amino acids. The MANAFEST web app was used to call antigen-specific clonotypes on the basis of expansion compared with the reference and with other culture wells. A clone was considered positive if the clone showed significant expansion compared with the reference culture in 2 of 3 replicate wells at an FDR below 0.05. Positive clones also required significant expansion versus all other tandem wells and an odds ratio above 5. CDR3 homology was measured as pairwise Levenshtein distance, computed with the stringdist R package after trimming three terminal residues from each end. TCRdb provides this immuneACCESS table in a form limited to in-frame rearrangements. Some clones are lacking; in checked studies, under half of them reflect an unresolved V gene, and why the rest are absent is not known. V and J calls and clone size come straight from that table; D and trimming were deduced from the DNA. This sample has about 23,000 clones in its table, and 76% of those were observed once. The leading ten clones occupy around 30% of the sample.

The data originate from a study of CD4 T cells in relation to SARS-CoV-2 and coronaviruses (dated by TCRdb to the early 2020s). Looking at the study overall: In the ViraFEST assay, PBMCs were cultured with antigen for approximately 11 days, after which TCR beta CDR3s were sequenced to identify antigen-specific clonal expansions. At the level of individual TCR clonotypes, the study measured memory CD4+ T cell crossreactivity between SARS-CoV-2 spike protein and common cold coronavirus spike proteins. Expansion assays from other donors in the study were sequenced with a different, Illumina-based TCR-beta assay. Patient-derived lymphoblastoid cell lines were used to map the HLA restriction of shared crossreactive spike epitopes. The Adaptive Biotechnologies TCR-sequencing kit was used to sequence samples from a few pre-COVID donors and the naive versus memory experiments, while other data came from Illumina-based sequencing. An HIV-1 Nef peptide pool or a culture without peptide was used as the negative reference condition. General findings and caveats noted by the study authors: Crossreactive clones showed significantly weaker SARS-CoV-2-driven expansion than monoreactive clones, consistent with antigenic imprinting. No donor contributed both pre-pandemic and post-infection samples, which limited tracing the source of pre-existing responses. Since the crossreactivity analysis centred on spike protein, crossreactivity against other viral proteins was not assessed. Small numbers of patients and of tested TCRs were a limitation of the study. Approximately 60% of donors had memory CD4+ clonotypes that crossrecognized SARS-CoV-2 and at least one common cold coronavirus spike.

CD4+ T cells from unexposed donors were collected before the COVID-19 pandemic (2011-2018). After around ten days of culture, CD4+ T cells were isolated with the EasySep CD4+ T cell isolation kit. As cell numbers permitted, CD4+ T cells from unexposed donors were tested for reactivity to SARS-CoV-2 S and N and to four common cold coronavirus spike pools. Each well received about 2 million PBMCs, cultured in IMDM supplemented with approximately 4.5% human AB serum and roughly 10 IU/ml IL-2. Half of the culture medium was replaced with fresh IL-2-containing medium on days 3 and 7. Each peptide culture condition was generally run in triplicate replicate wells. The leukapheresis product for the unexposed donors was obtained through commercial purchase. Ficoll-Paque PLUS gradient centrifugation was used to isolate PBMCs from either whole blood or leukapheresis product. PBMCs were either used fresh in the expansion assay or cryopreserved at -140 degrees C. The QIAamp Micro DNA Kit was used to extract genomic DNA from the CD4+ T cells.

The sequenced sample was CD4+ T cells from PBMCs, cultured in vitro. This clonotype was sampled from a human donor in good health. The chain is assembled from TRBV11-3 and TRBJ1-6; TRBD1 might be the D gene, on 6 matching bases. The CDR3 protein sequence reads: CASSSGQPNSPLHF. Here is the DNA: TGTGCCAGCAGCTCAGGACAGCCGAATTCACCCCTCCACTTT.